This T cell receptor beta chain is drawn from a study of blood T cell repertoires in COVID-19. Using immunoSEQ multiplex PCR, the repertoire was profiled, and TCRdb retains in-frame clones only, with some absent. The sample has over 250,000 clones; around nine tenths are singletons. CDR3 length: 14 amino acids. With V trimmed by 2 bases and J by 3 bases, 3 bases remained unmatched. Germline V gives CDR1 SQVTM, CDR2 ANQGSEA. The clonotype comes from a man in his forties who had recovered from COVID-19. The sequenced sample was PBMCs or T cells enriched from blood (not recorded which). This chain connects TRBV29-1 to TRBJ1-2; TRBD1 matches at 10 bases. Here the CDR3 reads CSVEPGQGYYGYTF. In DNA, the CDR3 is TGCAGCGTTGAACCGGGACAGGGGTACTATGGCTACACCTTC.